The clone carrying this T cell receptor beta chain appeared a few times. Its antigen is not identified. The data derive from a study of T-cell memory formation after mild COVID-19. Whole-study findings and limits: CD4/CD8 balance held among clones contracting day 15 to 85, and later expanders leaned CD4+. Clones which contracted sat mainly in CM and EM if CD4+, and in EMRA if CD8+.

5'RACE primed from the constant segment yielded TCR alpha and TCR beta cDNA libraries bearing sample barcodes and UMIs. TCRdb independently ran MiXCR on the 5' RACE reads; one entry per CDR3 protein. Of about 560,000 distinct CDR3 sequences in the sample, roughly 17% were seen once. Trimming took 6 bases from V and 1 from J, leaving 12 bases between them. The CDR3 sequence is 14 residues long. What was sequenced was PBMCs or a T cell subset sorted from them (not recorded which). This receptor was identified in an adult woman who had mild COVID-19 (a few samples of this study predate the infection). Cell type and time point are not known. J is TRBJ2-5 and V is TRBV12-3 or TRBV12-4; unclear D gene. The CDR3 sequence is CASSQSHLQETQYF. CDR3 nucleotides: TGTGCCAGCAGCCAGAGTCATCTCCAAGAGACCCAGTACTTC.